One sample yielded the 13 T cell receptor beta chains listed below, sequenced in a study of Graves' ophthalmopathy and Graves' hyperthyroidism (dated by TCRdb to 2017 to 2018). The data were produced on an Illumina HiSeq 2000. For repertoire sequencing, the TCR beta CDR3 regions were amplified from RNA transcripts. HTBI primers and the Qiagen OneStep RT-PCR kit were used in a first-round RT-PCR, which was followed by a second-round multiplex PCR, size selection and purification. TCRdb reprocessed the public reads (quality trimming at Q25 with fastp, clone calling with MiXCR) and kept in-frame beta chains. Every entry covers one CDR3 protein and lists the most common genes and DNA from its rows. Counted in this sample were about 410,000 distinct CDR3 sequences; 15% to 20% of them appeared once. Roughly 1.5% of the sample is in the top ten clones. The sequenced material came from peripheral blood. The receptor source for this set is a woman younger than 30 with Graves' ophthalmopathy. Donor details come from another sample of the same person, matched by shared clones.

Details on this clonotype: A single base separates this from a much larger clone, so it may be a read error. The chain is built from TRBV30 and TRBJ1-2; D uncertain. This CDR3 region has 13 residues. CDR1 and CDR2 (germline): GTSNPN, SVGIG (reference sequence). The CDR3 nucleotides read TGTGCCTGGGGTGTCCCAGAGAACTATGGCTACACCTTC. Translated, it gives CAWGVPENYGYTF. Filled out from reference TRBV30 and TRBJ1-2, the complete variable domain reads SQTIHQWPATLVQPVGSPLSLECTVEGTSNPNLYWYRQAAGRGLQLLFYSVGIGQISSEVPQNLSASRPQDRQFILSSKKLLLSDSGFYLCAWGVPENYGYTFGSGTRLTVV.

This clonotype was counted many times. The chain links TRBV28 to TRBJ2-7, with D perhaps matching TRBD1 (5 bases). V gave up 6 bases and J gave up 1 base, with 10 bases separating them. CDR3 size: 13 residues. CDR1 MDHEN and CDR2 SYDVKM come from the germline V gene. The CDR3 bases are TGTGCCAGCAGACAGACAGTGTCCTACGAGCAGTACTTC. It encodes CASRQTVSYEQYF.

This clonotype occurred a few times. One base away lies a much larger clone, so this may be a sequencing read error. The chain joins TRBV18 to TRBJ2-5, with 11 bases identical to TRBD2. CDR1 is KGHSH, CDR2 LQKENI, per germline. This CDR3 has 17 amino acids. The CDR3 reads CVSSPRRLAGLQETQYF. Written as DNA, the CDR3 is TGTGTCAGCTCACCACGGCGACTAGCGGGACTCCAAGAGACCCAGTACTTC.

This clonotype was counted at least ten times. V usage is TRBV4-2 and J usage is TRBJ2-3, with 11 nucleotides matching TRBD2. The trim removed 7 bases at V and 0 bases at J, leaving 9 bases unmatched. This CDR3 comprises 17 residues. Per germline, CDR1 LGHNA and CDR2 YNFKEQ. The CDR3 sequence is CASIGIGLAGSTDTQYF. The CDR3 nucleotides read TGTGCCAGCATCGGGATTGGACTAGCGGGCAGCACAGATACGCAGTATTTT.

This chain links TRBV6-1 with TRBJ2-7; TRBD1 matches at 12 bases. The CDR3 loop spans 15 amino acids. In germline, CDR1 is MNHNS, CDR2 SASEGT. V was pared by 6 bases and J by 5 bases, with 8 bases of the junction left unmatched. The CDR3 coding sequence is TGTGCCAGCAGACTAAGGGACAGGGGGCTTGACGAGCAGTACTTC. This gives the protein CASRLRDRGLDEQYF.

This clonotype has a count of ten or more. The CDR3 spells CASSQDRFQPQHF. The DNA for the CDR3 is TGTGCCAGCAGCCAAGACAGGTTTCAGCCCCAGCATTTT. The chain combines TRBV3-1 with TRBJ1-5; D gene unclear. CDR3 length: 13 amino acids. Germline V lookup: CDR1 LGHDT, CDR2 YNNKEL (reference sequence). Trimming pared 0 bases from V and 6 bases from J, leaving 6 bases between.

In its sample, this clonotype was seen many times. V is TRBV20-1 and J is TRBJ1-1; 10 bases match TRBD1. The CDR3 has 15 amino acids. The V gene's germline CDR1 is DFQATT and CDR2 SNEGSKA (reference sequence). The V segment lost 5 bases and the J segment 5 bases; nucleotides outside the gene matches: 11. DNA for the CDR3: TGCAGTGCTTCCGGGACAGGGGTTTCTCGGACTGAAGCTTTCTTT. As protein: CSASGTGVSRTEAFF.

This clonotype was seen ten or more times. The rearrangement links TRBV12-3 or TRBV12-4 to TRBJ2-7; unclear D gene. Trimming left V 8 bases short and J 2 bases short, with 16 bases between. CDR3 size: 14 residues. CDR3 loop: CASSNGDATYEQYF. The CDR3 DNA follows: TGTGCCAGCTCTAACGGCGACGCAACCTACGAGCAGTACTTC.

This clonotype has ten or more counts. This chain uses TRBV12-3 or TRBV12-4 with TRBJ1-1; possibly TRBD1 for D (5 bases). V was clipped by 0 bases and J by 4 bases, with 18 bases between them. There are 17 residues in the CDR3. The CDR3 bases are TGTGCCAGCAGTTTAGCAGCCAGGACCCCAGGGACCACTGAAGCTTTCTTT. Its protein product is CASSLAARTPGTTEAFF.

The table lists this clonotype with many counts. The chain uses TRBV6-5 and TRBJ2-2; 7 bases are a match to TRBD2. The CDR3 length is 14 residues. Germline-derived CDR1 and CDR2 are MNHEY and SVGAGI. J lost 8 bases, V lost 3 bases, and 6 bases had no gene match. The CDR3 DNA reads as TGTGCCAGCAGTTATGGGGGAGGGCCTGGGGAGCTGTTTTTT. It encodes CASSYGGGPGELFF.

This clonotype was found many times. V gene TRBV30 combines with J gene TRBJ1-6, with D unresolved. The CDR3 loop spans 15 amino acids. Trimming took off 4 bases at V and 8 bases at J, with 18 bases between the two ends. Germline V gene lookup returns CDR1 GTSNPN and CDR2 SVGIG (reference sequence). Here the CDR3 reads CAWTMIDRLDSPLHF. Here the CDR3 DNA reads TGTGCCTGGACCATGATAGACCGGCTAGATTCACCCCTCCACTTT.

This clonotype showed up many times. The chain recombines TRBV28 with TRBJ2-7; TRBD2 is a possible D gene (9 bases). Deletions cut 7 bases from V and 2 bases from J, with 33 bases between. Looked up from germline, CDR1 is MDHEN and CDR2 is SYDVKM. CDR3 length: 20 amino acids. CDR3 sequence reads: CASNLDRANSGLAGTYEQYF. The CDR3 DNA sequence: TGTGCCAGCAACCTGGACAGGGCGAATTCGGGGCTAGCGGGAACCTACGAGCAGTACTTC.

This clonotype was seen ten or more times. The chain couples TRBV28 to TRBJ1-5, with 8 bases aligning to TRBD1. Per the germline V gene, CDR1 is MDHEN and CDR2 is SYDVKM. This CDR3 is built from 14 residues. J gave up 5 bases and V 5 bases, and 5 bases lay outside the gene matches. CDR3 sequence reads: CASSPRTGYQPQHF. The CDR3, as DNA: TGTGCCAGCAGTCCACGGACAGGGTATCAGCCCCAGCATTTT.